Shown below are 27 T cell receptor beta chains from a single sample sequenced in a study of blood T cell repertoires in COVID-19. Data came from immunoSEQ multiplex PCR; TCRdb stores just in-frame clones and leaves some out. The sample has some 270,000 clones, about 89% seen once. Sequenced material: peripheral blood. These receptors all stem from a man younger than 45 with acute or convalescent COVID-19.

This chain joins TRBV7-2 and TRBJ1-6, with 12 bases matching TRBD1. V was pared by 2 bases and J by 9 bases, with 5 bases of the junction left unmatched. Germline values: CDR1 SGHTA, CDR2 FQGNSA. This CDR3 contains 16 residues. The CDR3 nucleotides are TGTGCCAGCAGCTTAAGGGGGACAGGGGGCTCTTCACCCCTCCACTTT. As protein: CASSLRGTGGSSPLHF.

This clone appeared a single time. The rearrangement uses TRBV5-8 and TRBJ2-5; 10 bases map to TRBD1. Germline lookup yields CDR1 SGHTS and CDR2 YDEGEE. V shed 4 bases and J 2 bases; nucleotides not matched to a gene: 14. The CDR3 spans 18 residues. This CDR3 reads CASSPFRTGGLYQETQYF. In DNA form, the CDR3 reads TGTGCCAGCAGCCCTTTTCGGACAGGGGGGCTCTATCAAGAGACCCAGTACTTC.

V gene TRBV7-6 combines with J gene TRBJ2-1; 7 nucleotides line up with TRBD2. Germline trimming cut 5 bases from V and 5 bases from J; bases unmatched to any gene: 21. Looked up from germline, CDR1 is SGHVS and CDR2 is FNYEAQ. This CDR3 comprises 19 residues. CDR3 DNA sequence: TGTGCCAGCAGCCACCAACTTCCGGGACTACCGACCCTTAACAATGAGCAGTTCTTC. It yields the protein CASSHQLPGLPTLNNEQFF.

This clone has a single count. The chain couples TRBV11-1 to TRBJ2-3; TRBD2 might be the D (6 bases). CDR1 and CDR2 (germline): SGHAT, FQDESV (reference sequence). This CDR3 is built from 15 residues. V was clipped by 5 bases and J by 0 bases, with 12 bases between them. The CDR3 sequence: CASSLDGGSTDTQYF. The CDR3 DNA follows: TGTGCCAGCAGCCTAGACGGGGGTAGCACAGATACGCAGTATTTT.

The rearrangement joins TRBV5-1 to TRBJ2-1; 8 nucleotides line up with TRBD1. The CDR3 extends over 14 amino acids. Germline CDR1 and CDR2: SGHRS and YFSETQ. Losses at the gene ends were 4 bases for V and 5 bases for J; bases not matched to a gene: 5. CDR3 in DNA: TGCGCCAGCAGCCTGGGACAGGAACACAATGAGCAGTTCTTC. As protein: CASSLGQEHNEQFF.

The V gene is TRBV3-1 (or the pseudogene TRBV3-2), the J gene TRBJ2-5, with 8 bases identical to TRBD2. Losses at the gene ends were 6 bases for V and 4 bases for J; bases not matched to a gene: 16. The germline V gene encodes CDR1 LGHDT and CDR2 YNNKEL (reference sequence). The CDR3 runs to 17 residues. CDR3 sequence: CASRHLEGRGGSETQYF. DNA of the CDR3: TGTGCCAGCAGACATCTCGAAGGCCGGGGGGGCTCAGAGACCCAGTACTTC.

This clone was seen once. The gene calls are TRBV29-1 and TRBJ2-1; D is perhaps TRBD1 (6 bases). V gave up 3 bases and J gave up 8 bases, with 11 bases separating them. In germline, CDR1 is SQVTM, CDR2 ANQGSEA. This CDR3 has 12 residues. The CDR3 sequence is CSVEGAQDEQFF. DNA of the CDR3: TGCAGCGTTGAGGGGGCGCAGGATGAGCAGTTCTTC.

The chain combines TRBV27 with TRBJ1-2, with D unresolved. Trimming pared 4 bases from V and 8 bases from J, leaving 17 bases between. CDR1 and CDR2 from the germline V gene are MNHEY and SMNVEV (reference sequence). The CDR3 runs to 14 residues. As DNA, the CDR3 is TGTGCCAGCAGTTCCCCCGGGGTTGGAATCGGCTACACCTTC. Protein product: CASSSPGVGIGYTF.

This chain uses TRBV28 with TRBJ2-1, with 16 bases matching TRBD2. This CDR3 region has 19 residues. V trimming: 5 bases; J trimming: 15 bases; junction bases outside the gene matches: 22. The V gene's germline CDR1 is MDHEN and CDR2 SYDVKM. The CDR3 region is CASSPRGGGLAGGLYRPFF. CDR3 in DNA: TGTGCCAGCAGTCCGCGTGGGGGGGGACTAGCGGGAGGGCTCTACCGACCGTTCTTC.

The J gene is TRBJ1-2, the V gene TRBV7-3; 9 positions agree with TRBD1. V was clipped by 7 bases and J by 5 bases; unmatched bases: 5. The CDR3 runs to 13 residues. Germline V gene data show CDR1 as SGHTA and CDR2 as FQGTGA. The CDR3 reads CASKGDRAYGYTF. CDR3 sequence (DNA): TGTGCCAGCAAAGGGGACAGGGCATATGGCTACACCTTC.

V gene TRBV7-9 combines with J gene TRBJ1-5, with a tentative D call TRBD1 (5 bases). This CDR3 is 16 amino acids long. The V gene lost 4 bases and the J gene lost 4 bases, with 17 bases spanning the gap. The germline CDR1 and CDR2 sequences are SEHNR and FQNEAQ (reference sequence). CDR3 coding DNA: TGTGCCAGCAGCTCCGTGGGGGGAAGAGCTAATCAGCCCCAGCATTTT. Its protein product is CASSSVGGRANQPQHF. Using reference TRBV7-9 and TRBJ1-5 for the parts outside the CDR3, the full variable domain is DTGVSQNPRHKITKRGQNVTFRCDPISEHNRLYWYRQTLGQGPEFLTYFQNEAQLEKSRLLSDRFSAERPKGSFSTLEIQRTEQGDSAMYLCASSSVGGRANQPQHFGDGTRLSIL.

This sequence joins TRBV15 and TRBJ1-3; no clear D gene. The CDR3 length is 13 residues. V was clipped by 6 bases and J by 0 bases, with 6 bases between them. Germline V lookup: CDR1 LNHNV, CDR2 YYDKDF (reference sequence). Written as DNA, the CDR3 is TGTGCCACCAGGTGGAGCTCTGGAAACACCATATATTTT. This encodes CATRWSSGNTIYF.

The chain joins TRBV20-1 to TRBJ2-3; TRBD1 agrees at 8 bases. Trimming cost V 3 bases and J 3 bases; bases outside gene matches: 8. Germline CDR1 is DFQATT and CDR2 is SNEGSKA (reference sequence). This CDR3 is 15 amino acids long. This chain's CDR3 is CSASGQGAGTDTQYF. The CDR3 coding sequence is TGCAGTGCTAGTGGGCAGGGGGCAGGAACAGATACGCAGTATTTT.

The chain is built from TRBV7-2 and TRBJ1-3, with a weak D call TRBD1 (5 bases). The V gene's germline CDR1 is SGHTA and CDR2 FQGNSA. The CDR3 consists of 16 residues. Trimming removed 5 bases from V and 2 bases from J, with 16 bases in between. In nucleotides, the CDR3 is TGTGCCAGCAGCCCGATTGGTGGGGCAACTGGAAACACCATATATTTT. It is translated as CASSPIGGATGNTIYF.

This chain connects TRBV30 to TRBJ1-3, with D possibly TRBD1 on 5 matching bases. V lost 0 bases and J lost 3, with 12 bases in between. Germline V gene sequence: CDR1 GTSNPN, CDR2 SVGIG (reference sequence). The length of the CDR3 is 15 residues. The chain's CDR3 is CAWSVIWGVGNTIYF. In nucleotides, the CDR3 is TGTGCCTGGAGTGTAATCTGGGGGGTTGGAAACACCATATATTTT.

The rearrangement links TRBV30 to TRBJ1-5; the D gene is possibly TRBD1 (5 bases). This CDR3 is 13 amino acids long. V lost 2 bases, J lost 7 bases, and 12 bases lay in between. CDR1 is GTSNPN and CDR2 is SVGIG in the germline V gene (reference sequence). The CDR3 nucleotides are TGTGCCTGGAGTAGTCAGGGTATCCAGCCCCAGCATTTT. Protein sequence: CAWSSQGIQPQHF.

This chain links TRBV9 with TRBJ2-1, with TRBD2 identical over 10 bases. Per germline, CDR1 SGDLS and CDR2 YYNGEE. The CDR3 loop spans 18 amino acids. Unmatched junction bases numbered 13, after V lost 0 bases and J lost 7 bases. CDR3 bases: TGTGCCAGCAGCGTAGGAGGTAGCGGGGGGCCCATGGGTAATGAGCAGTTCTTC. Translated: CASSVGGSGGPMGNEQFF.

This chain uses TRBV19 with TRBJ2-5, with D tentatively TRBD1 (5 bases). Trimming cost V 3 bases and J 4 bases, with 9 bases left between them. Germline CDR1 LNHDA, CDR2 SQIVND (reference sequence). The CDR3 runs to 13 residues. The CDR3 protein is CASSMTVGETQYF. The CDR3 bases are TGTGCCAGTAGTATGACAGTAGGAGAGACCCAGTACTTC.

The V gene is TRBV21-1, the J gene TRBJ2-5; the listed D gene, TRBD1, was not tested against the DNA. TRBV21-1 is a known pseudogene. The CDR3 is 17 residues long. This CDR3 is CASSPTGEGSDQETQYF. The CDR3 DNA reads TGTGCCAGCAGTCCGACAGGGGAAGGTTCTGACCAAGAGACCCAGTACTTC.

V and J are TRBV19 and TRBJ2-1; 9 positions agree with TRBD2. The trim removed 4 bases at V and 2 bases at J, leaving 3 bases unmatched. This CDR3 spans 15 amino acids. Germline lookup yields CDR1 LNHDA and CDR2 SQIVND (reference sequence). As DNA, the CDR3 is TGTGCCAGTAGTACGGCGGGAGGGCCCTACAATGAGCAGTTCTTC. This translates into CASSTAGGPYNEQFF.

The CDR3 DNA sequence: TGCGCCAGCAGCATACAGCCCCCAGGGGACTATGGCTACACCTTC. Translation gives CASSIQPPGDYGYTF. V and J are TRBV5-1 and TRBJ1-2, with TRBD1 as a possible D gene (6 bases). This CDR3 contains 15 residues. The germline CDR1 and CDR2 sequences are SGHRS and YFSETQ. V lost 4 bases, J lost 3 bases, and 16 bases lay in between.

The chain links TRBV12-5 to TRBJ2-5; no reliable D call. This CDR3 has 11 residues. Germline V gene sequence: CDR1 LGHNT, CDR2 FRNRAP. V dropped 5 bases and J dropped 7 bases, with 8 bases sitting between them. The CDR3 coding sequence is TGTGCTAGTGGTCGAGGATGGACCCAGTACTTC. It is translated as CASGRGWTQYF.

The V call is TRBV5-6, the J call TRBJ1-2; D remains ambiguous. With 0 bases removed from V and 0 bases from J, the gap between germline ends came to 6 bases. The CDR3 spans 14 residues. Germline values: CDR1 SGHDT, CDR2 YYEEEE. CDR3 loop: CASSLVQTNYGYTF. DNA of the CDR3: TGTGCCAGCAGCTTGGTGCAGACTAACTATGGCTACACCTTC.

CDR3 region: CASSPGTSDEQYF. CDR3 DNA sequence: TGCGCCAGCAGCCCAGGGACTAGCGACGAGCAGTACTTC. The V call is TRBV5-1, the J call TRBJ2-7; 10 bases are a match to TRBD2. This CDR3 is 13 amino acids long. J was trimmed by 5 bases and V by 4 bases; bases with no gene match: 3. Germline V CDR1 and CDR2: SGHRS, YFSETQ.

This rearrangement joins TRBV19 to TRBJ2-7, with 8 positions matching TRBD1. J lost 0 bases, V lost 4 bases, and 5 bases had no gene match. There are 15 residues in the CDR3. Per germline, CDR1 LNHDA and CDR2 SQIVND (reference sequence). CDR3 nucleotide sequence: TGTGCCAGTAGTAGACAGGGGTCCCTCTCCTACGAGCAGTACTTC. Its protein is CASSRQGSLSYEQYF.

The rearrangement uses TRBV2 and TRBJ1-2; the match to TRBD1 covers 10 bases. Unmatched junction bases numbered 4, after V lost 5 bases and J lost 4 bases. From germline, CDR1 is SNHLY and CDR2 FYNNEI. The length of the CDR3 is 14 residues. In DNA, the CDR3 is TGTGCCAGCAGTTTGGACAGGGGGGGCTATGGCTACACCTTC. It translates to CASSLDRGGYGYTF.

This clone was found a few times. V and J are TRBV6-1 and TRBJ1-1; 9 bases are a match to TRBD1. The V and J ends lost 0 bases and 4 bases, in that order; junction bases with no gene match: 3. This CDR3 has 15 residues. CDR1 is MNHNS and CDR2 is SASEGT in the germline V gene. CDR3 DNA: TGTGCCAGCAGTGAAGCGCCGACAGGGGGCACTGAAGCTTTCTTT. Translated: CASSEAPTGGTEAFF.